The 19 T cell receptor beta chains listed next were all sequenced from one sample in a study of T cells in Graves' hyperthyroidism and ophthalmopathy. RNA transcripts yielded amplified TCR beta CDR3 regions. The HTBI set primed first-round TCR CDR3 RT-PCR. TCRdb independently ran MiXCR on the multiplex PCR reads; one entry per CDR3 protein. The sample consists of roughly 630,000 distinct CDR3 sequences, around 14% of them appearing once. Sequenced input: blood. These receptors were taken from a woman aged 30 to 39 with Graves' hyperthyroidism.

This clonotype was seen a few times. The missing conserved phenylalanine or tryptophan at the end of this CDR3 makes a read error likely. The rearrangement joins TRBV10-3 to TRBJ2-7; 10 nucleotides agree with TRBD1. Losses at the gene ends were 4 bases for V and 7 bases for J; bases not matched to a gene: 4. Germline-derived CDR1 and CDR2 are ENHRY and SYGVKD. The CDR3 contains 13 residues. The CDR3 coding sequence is TGTGCCATCAGTGGACAGGGGGCCCTGGAGCAGTACCTC. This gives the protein CAISGQGALEQYL.

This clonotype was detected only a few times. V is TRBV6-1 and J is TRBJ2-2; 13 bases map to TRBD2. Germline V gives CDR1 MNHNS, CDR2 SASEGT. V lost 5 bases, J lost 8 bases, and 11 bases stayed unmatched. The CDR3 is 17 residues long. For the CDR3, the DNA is TGTGCCAGCAGTTCCCCAGGACTAGCGGGAGCCATTGGGGAGCTGTTTTTT. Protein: CASSSPGLAGAIGELFF.

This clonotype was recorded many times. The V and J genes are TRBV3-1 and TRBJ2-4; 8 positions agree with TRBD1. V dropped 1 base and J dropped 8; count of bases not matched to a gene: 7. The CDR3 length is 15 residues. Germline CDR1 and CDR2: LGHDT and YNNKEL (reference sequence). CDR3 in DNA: TGTGCCAGCAGCCAAGGACAGGGGTTTTTGGACATTCAGTACTTC. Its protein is CASSQGQGFLDIQYF. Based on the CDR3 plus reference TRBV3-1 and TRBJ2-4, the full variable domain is DTAVSQTPKYLVTQMGNDKSIKCEQNLGHDTMYWYKQDSKKFLKIMFSYNNKELIINETVPNRFSPKSPDKAHLNLHINSLELGDSAVYFCASSQGQGFLDIQYFGAGTRLSVL.

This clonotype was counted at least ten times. CDR3 bases: TGTGCCAGCAGCCAGTGGACAGTTTGGGGCTCCTACGAGCAGTACTTC. Protein sequence: CASSQWTVWGSYEQYF. The chain uses TRBV3-2 and TRBJ2-7; the D call of TRBD1 is as the table states it, not checked on the DNA. TRBV3-2 corresponds to a pseudogene. This CDR3 is 16 amino acids long.

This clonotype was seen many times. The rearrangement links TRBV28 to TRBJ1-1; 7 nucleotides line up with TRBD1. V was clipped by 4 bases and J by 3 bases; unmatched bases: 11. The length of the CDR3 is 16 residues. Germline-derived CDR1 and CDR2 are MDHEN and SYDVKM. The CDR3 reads CASSSRTFTGDTEAFF. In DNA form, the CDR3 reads TGTGCCAGCAGTTCTCGAACTTTTACAGGGGACACTGAAGCTTTCTTT. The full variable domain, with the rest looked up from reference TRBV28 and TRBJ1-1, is DVKVTQSSRYLVKRTGEKVFLECVQDMDHENMFWYRQDPGLGLRLIYFSYDVKMKEKGDIPEGYSVSREKKERFSLILESASTNQTSMYLCASSSRTFTGDTEAFFGQGTRLTVV.

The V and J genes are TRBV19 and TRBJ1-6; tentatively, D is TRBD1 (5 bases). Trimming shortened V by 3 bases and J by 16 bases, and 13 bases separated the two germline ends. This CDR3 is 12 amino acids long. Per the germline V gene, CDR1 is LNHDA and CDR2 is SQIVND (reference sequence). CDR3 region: CASSIGTEVLHF. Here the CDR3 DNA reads TGTGCCAGTAGTATCGGGACGGAGGTACTCCACTTT.

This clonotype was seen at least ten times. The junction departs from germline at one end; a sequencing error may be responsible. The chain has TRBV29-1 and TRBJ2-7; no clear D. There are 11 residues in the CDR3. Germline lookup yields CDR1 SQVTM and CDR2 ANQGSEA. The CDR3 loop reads CSVEDPYEQYF. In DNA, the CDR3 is TGCAGCGTGGAAGACCCCTACGAGCAGTACTTC.

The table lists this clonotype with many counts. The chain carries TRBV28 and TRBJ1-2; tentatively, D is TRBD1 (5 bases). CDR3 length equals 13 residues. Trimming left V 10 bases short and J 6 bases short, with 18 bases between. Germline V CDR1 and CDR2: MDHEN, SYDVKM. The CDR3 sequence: CATRGSGRDGYTF. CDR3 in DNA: TGTGCCACCCGTGGGTCGGGACGGGATGGCTACACCTTC.

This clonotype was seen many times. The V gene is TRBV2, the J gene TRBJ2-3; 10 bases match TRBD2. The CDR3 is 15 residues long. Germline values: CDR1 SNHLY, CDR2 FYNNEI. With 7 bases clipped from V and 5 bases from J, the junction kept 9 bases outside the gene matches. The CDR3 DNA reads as TGTGCCAGCAAATCCCTAGCGGGAGCATTAGATACGCAGTATTTT. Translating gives CASKSLAGALDTQYF.

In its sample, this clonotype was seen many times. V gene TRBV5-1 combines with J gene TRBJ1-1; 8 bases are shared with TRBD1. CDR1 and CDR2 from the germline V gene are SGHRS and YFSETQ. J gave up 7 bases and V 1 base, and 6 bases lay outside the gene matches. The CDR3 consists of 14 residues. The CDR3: CASSLYDRGVEAFF. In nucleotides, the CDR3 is TGCGCCAGCAGCTTGTACGACAGGGGAGTTGAAGCTTTCTTT. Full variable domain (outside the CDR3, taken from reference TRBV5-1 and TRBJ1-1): KAGVTQTPRYLIKTRGQQVTLSCSPISGHRSVSWYQQTPGQGLQFLFEYFSETQRNKGNFPGRFSGRQFSNSRSEMNVSTLELGDSALYLCASSLYDRGVEAFFGQGTRLTVV.

The CDR3 DNA sequence: TGTGCCAGCCGGTTCCAAGAGACCCAGTACTTC. Translation: CASRFQETQYF. The chain combines TRBV18 with TRBJ2-5; D is unclear. CDR3 length: 11 residues. The V gene lost 8 bases and the J gene lost 1 base, with 5 bases spanning the gap. Germline V gene sequence: CDR1 KGHSH, CDR2 LQKENI. The full variable domain, completed using reference TRBV18 and TRBJ2-5, is NAGVMQNPRHLVRRRGQEARLRCSPMKGHSHVYWYRQLPEEGLKFMVYLQKENIIDESGMPKERFSAEFPKEGPSILRIQQVVRGDSAAYFCASRFQETQYFGPGTRLLVL.

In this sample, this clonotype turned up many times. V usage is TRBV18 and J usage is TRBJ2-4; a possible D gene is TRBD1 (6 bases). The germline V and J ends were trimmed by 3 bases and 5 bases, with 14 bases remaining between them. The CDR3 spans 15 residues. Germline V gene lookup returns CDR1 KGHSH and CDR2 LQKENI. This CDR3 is CASSPTGTPENIQYF. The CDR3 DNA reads TGTGCCAGCTCACCTACAGGGACCCCTGAAAACATTCAGTACTTC.

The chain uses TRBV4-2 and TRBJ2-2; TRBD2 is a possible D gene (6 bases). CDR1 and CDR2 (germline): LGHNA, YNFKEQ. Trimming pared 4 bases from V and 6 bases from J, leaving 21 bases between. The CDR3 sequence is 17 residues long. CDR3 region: CASSPSIALAFPGELFF. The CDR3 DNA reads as TGTGCCAGCAGCCCCTCCATCGCGCTAGCGTTTCCCGGGGAGCTGTTTTTT.

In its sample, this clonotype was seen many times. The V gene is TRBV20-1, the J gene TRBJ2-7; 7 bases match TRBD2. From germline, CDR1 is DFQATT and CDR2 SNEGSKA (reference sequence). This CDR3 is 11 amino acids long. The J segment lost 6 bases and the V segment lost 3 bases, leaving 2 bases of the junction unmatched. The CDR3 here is CSARTSREQYF. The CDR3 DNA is TGCAGTGCTAGGACTAGCCGCGAGCAGTACTTC.

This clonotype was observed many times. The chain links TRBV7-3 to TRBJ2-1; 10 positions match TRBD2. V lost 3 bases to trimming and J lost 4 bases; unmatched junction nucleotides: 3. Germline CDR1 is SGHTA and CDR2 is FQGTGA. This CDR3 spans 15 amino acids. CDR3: CASSLGAGGYNEQFF. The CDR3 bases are TGTGCCAGCAGCTTGGGAGCGGGAGGGTACAATGAGCAGTTCTTC.

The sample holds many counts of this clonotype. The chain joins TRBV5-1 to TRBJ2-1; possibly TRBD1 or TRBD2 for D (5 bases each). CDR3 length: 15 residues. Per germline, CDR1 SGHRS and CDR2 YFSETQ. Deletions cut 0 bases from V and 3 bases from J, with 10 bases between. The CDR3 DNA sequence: TGCGCCAGCAGCTTGGCGGGGACGGACTACAATGAGCAGTTCTTC. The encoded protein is CASSLAGTDYNEQFF. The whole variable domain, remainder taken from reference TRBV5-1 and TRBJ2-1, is KAGVTQTPRYLIKTRGQQVTLSCSPISGHRSVSWYQQTPGQGLQFLFEYFSETQRNKGNFPGRFSGRQFSNSRSEMNVSTLELGDSALYLCASSLAGTDYNEQFFGPGTRLTVL.

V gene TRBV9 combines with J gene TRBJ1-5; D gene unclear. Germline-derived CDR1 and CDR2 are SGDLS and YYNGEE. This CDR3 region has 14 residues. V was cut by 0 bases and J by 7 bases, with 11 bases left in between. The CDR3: CASSVDPRGQPQHF. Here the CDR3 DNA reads TGTGCCAGCAGCGTAGATCCCCGAGGGCAGCCCCAGCATTTT. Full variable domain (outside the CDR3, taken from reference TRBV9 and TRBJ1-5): DSGVTQTPKHLITATGQRVTLRCSPRSGDLSVYWYQQSLDQGLQFLIQYYNGEERAKGNILERFSAQQFPDLHSELNLSSLELGDSALYFCASSVDPRGQPQHFGDGTRLSIL.

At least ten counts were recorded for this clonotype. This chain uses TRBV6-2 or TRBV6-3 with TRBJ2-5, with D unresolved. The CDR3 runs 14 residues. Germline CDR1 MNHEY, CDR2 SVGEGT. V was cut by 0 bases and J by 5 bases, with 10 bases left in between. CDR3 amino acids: CASSYSSGWETQYF. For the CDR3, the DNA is TGTGCCAGCAGTTACTCGAGTGGATGGGAGACCCAGTACTTC.

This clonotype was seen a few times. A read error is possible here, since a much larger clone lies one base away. The CDR3 loop reads CASSGQGVNTGELFF. CDR3 nucleotide sequence: TGTGCCAGCAGTGGACAGGGGGTGAACACCGGGGAGCTGTTTTTT. The chain couples TRBV6-1 to TRBJ2-2, with 9 bases aligning to TRBD1. The CDR3 has 15 residues. V shed 4 bases and J 1 base; nucleotides not matched to a gene: 1. Germline-derived CDR1 and CDR2 are MNHNS and SASEGT.